Listed below are T cell receptor beta chains from one sample, sequenced in a study of T cell repertoires in cytomegalovirus infection. MiXCR, applied by TCRdb to the reads, yields one record per CDR3 protein. The profile shows around 740,000 distinct CDR3 sequences, roughly 36% of them singletons. The sequencing input was PBMCs. These receptors were taken from a human donor in good health (CMV status not recorded). Some clones in this sample may be carry-over from other donors' samples. Each CDR3 is given with its conserved first and last residue. D genes are given only for firm matches. Some rows have no size entry. The others give once, few or many, or a class for an expanded clone.

size | D | J | V | CDR3 | DNA
many | NA | TRBJ2-6 | TRBV12-3/TRBV12-4 | CASSQSLQARSGANVLTF | TGTGCCAGCAGTCAATCGCTCCAGGCGCGCTCTGGGGCCAACGTCCTGACTTTC
many | NA | TRBJ2-7 | TRBV7-9 | CASSRDDTYEQYF | TGTGCCAGCAGCCGGGACGACACCTACGAGCAGTACTTC
NA | TRBD1 | TRBJ1-1 | TRBV5-1 | CASSPQGVKTEAFF | TGCGCCAGCAGCCCACAGGGGGTGAAGACTGAAGCTTTCTTT
NA | NA | TRBJ1-1 | TRBV3-1 | CASSHSGAEAFF | TGTGCCAGCAGCCATTCTGGAGCTGAAGCTTTCTTT
few | NA | TRBJ2-4 | TRBV28 | CASSRNRDKGSPKNIQYF | TGTGCCAGCAGCCGTAACCGGGATAAGGGGTCTCCCAAAAACATTCAGTACTTC
few | TRBD1 | TRBJ1-5 | TRBV19 | CASSINRGQPQHF | TGTGCCAGTAGCATCAACAGGGGACAGCCCCAGCATTTT
few | NA | TRBJ2-4 | TRBV12-3/TRBV12-4 | CASSLTGPNIQYF | TGTGCCAGCAGTTTGACAGGCCCTAACATTCAGTACTTC
NA | NA | TRBJ2-3 | TRBV11-1 | CASRDGADTQYF | TGTGCCAGCAGAGACGGGGCAGATACGCAGTATTTT
NA | TRBD2 | TRBJ2-7 | TRBV20-1 | CSASGGDHF | TGCAGTGCGAGCGGGGGGGACCACTTC
once | NA | TRBJ1-3 | TRBV10-3 | CAITPGSGKAGNTIYF | TGTGCCATCACCCCGGGGTCAGGAAAGGCCGGAAACACCATATATTTT
NA | NA | TRBJ2-5 | TRBV7-6 | CASSADWTPQETQYF | TGTGCCAGCAGCGCGGACTGGACCCCACAAGAGACCCAGTACTTC
NA | NA | TRBJ2-7 | TRBV12-3/TRBV12-4 | CASSLGPPEVGVYEQYF | TGTGCCAGCAGTTTAGGGCCCCCAGAAGTTGGTGTTTACGAGCAGTACTTC
NA | NA | TRBJ1-2 | TRBV5-4 | CASSLKGGANYGYTF | TGTGCCAGCAGCTTGAAGGGGGGAGCTAACTATGGCTACACCTTC
NA | NA | TRBJ1-1 | TRBV7-6 | CASDSLGNTEAFF | TGTGCCAGCGATAGCCTGGGGAACACTGAAGCTTTCTTT
NA | TRBD1 | TRBJ1-2 | TRBV10-3 | CAIPTTGAEDGYTF | TGTGCCATTCCGACGACAGGGGCGGAAGATGGCTACACCTTC
few | NA | TRBJ2-7 | TRBV12-3/TRBV12-4 | CASSESGSPHEQYF | TGTGCCAGCAGTGAAAGCGGAAGTCCCCACGAGCAGTACTTC
NA | NA | TRBJ2-5 | TRBV5-1 | CASSDPRGRETQYF | TGCGCCAGCAGCGACCCCAGGGGTCGGGAGACCCAGTACTTC
few | NA | TRBJ2-5 | TRBV7-9 | CASSFLGGKGQETQYF | TGTGCCAGCAGCTTCCTCGGCGGGAAGGGCCAAGAGACCCAGTACTTC
NA | NA | TRBJ2-1 | TRBV11-3 | CASSLGTGLSWQQFF | TGTGCCAGCAGCTTAGGGACTGGTTTGTCATGGCAGCAGTTCTTC
few | NA | TRBJ2-5 | TRBV27 | CASSGGKETQYF | TGTGCCAGCAGTGGGGGAAAAGAGACCCAGTACTTC
NA | NA | TRBJ1-1 | TRBV12-3/TRBV12-4 | CASSFWGERNTEAFF | TGTGCCAGCAGTTTCTGGGGGGAAAGGAACACTGAAGCTTTCTTT
NA | NA | TRBJ1-6 | TRBV11-2 | CASSLEGQRFNSPLHF | TGTGCCAGCAGCTTAGAGGGGCAGAGGTTTAATTCACCCCTCCACTTT
NA | NA | TRBJ2-1 | TRBV6-6 | CAAQTSFYLNEQFF | TGTGCAGCCCAGACGAGCTTTTACTTAAATGAGCAGTTCTTC
NA | NA | TRBJ1-4 | TRBV7-9 | CASSLGRPRKLFF | TGTGCCAGCAGCTTAGGAAGACCCAGGAAACTGTTTTTT
NA | NA | TRBJ2-4 | TRBV6-2/TRBV6-3 | CASSYRGREAKNIQYF | TGTGCCAGCAGTTACCGGGGGCGGGAGGCCAAAAACATTCAGTACTTC
many | NA | TRBJ2-1 | TRBV7-2 | CASSPQTSAGYNEQFF | TGTGCCAGCAGCCCGCAAACAAGCGCCGGGTACAATGAGCAGTTCTTC
NA | NA | TRBJ1-5 | TRBV20-1 | CSARDLLLNQPQHF | TGCAGTGCTAGAGATCTTCTACTTAATCAGCCCCAGCATTTT
NA | TRBD1 | TRBJ1-4 | TRBV12-5 | CASASRRDSVSFNEKLFF | TGTGCTAGTGCCTCGCGGAGGGACAGTGTAAGCTTCAATGAAAAACTGTTTTTT
few | NA | TRBJ2-2 | TRBV19 | CASSIDSYRVGGELFF | TGTGCCAGTAGTATAGATTCCTACAGGGTTGGCGGGGAGCTGTTTTTT
few | TRBD1 | TRBJ1-1 | TRBV2 | CASRRWGQGTEAFF | TGTGCCAGCAGGAGATGGGGACAGGGGACTGAAGCTTTCTTT
NA | NA | TRBJ1-2 | TRBV12-3/TRBV12-4 | CASSLGVAGANYGYTF | TGTGCCAGCAGTTTGGGGGTGGCAGGGGCTAACTATGGCTACACCTTC
NA | NA | TRBJ1-2 | TRBV28 | CAYGTGGYGYTF | TGTGCGTACGGAACAGGAGGCTATGGCTACACCTTC
NA | NA | TRBJ2-2 | TRBV27 | CASSPITGSTGELFF | TGTGCCAGCAGTCCGATTACAGGGAGCACCGGGGAGCTGTTTTTT
many | TRBD2 | TRBJ2-3 | TRBV7-8 | CASSSVTSGTGTDTQYF | TGTGCCAGCAGCTCCGTGACTAGCGGTACAGGCACAGATACGCAGTATTTT
NA | TRBD1 | TRBJ1-5 | TRBV28 | CASSWDRESVNQPQHF | TGTGCCAGCAGTTGGGACAGGGAGAGCGTCAATCAGCCCCAGCATTTT
few | TRBD2 | TRBJ2-1 | TRBV29-1 | CSVTAGGPRNEQFF | TGCAGCGTTACAGCGGGAGGGCCCAGGAATGAGCAGTTCTTC
few | NA | TRBJ2-5 | TRBV7-8 | CASSPVNRRDLETQYF | TGTGCCAGCAGCCCGGTTAACCGGCGGGATTTGGAGACCCAGTACTTC
NA | TRBD2 | TRBJ2-3 | TRBV28 | CASSFVLSGGTDTQYF | TGTGCCAGCAGTTTTGTCCTTAGCGGGGGTACAGATACGCAGTATTTT
NA | NA | TRBJ2-2 | TRBV19 | CASSIPGWESNTGELFF | TGTGCCAGTAGTATCCCCGGCTGGGAATCGAACACCGGGGAGCTGTTTTTT
NA | TRBD1 | TRBJ2-1 | TRBV4-1 | CASSPRDRGVNEQFF | TGCGCCAGCAGCCCTCGGGACAGGGGGGTCAATGAGCAGTTCTTC
NA | NA | TRBJ1-5 | TRBV19 | CASSIKGQPQHF | TGTGCCAGTAGTATCAAAGGTCAGCCCCAGCATTTT
NA | NA | TRBJ1-5 | TRBV6-5 | CASRSEGGRNQPQHF | TGTGCCAGCAGATCCGAGGGGGGGCGGAATCAGCCCCAGCATTTT
NA | TRBD2 | TRBJ2-2 | TRBV7-2 | CATKTAGGGTGELFF | TGTGCCACCAAAACAGCGGGGGGGGGCACCGGGGAGCTGTTTTTT